The next 11 T cell receptor beta chains were all read from a single sample in a study of blood T cell repertoires in COVID-19. Sequenced by immunoSEQ multiplex PCR; TCRdb stores in-frame clones only, minus some. Among 220,000 or so clones listed, approximately 88% were seen once. The material sequenced was peripheral blood. Every receptor here comes from a man aged 55-75 years who had recovered from COVID-19.

This clone showed up just once. This chain uses TRBV19 with TRBJ2-2, with D unclear. Trimming stripped 6 bases from V and 1 base from J, with 9 bases between. Germline CDR1 is LNHDA and CDR2 is SQIVND (reference sequence). The CDR3 is 14 residues long. The CDR3 bases are TGTGCCAGTAGGAACCCAGGGAACACCGGGGAGCTGTTTTTT. Translating gives CASRNPGNTGELFF. The complete variable domain, with remaining parts taken from reference TRBV19 and TRBJ2-2, reads DGGITQSPKYLFRKEGQNVTLSCEQNLNHDAMYWYRQDPGQGLRLIYYSQIVNDFQKGDIAEGYSVSREKKESFPLTVTSAQKNPTAFYLCASRNPGNTGELFFGEGSRLTVL.

The V and J genes are TRBV7-3 and TRBJ1-1; TRBD1 aligns across 9 bases. The CDR3 spans 15 residues. Unmatched junction bases numbered 7, after V lost 4 bases and J lost 4 bases. Per the germline V gene, CDR1 is SGHTA and CDR2 is FQGTGA. CDR3 in amino acids: CASSSQGAALTEAFF. In DNA form, the CDR3 reads TGTGCCAGCAGCTCACAGGGGGCGGCTCTCACTGAAGCTTTCTTT.

This chain connects TRBV7-9 to TRBJ2-3, with 7 positions matching TRBD1. Germline V lookup: CDR1 SEHNR, CDR2 FQNEAQ (reference sequence). With 5 bases clipped from V and 0 bases from J, the junction kept 5 bases outside the gene matches. The CDR3 runs 15 residues. CDR3 loop: CASSLGQVSTDTQYF. The CDR3 nucleotides are TGTGCCAGCAGCCTCGGACAGGTTAGCACAGATACGCAGTATTTT. Variable domain in full (rest from reference TRBV7-9 and TRBJ2-3): DTGVSQNPRHKITKRGQNVTFRCDPISEHNRLYWYRQTLGQGPEFLTYFQNEAQLEKSRLLSDRFSAERPKGSFSTLEIQRTEQGDSAMYLCASSLGQVSTDTQYFGPGTRLTVL.

This clone was observed a few times. The chain combines TRBV7-3 with TRBJ1-6; TRBD1 might be the D (5 bases). Germline V CDR1 and CDR2: SGHTA, FQGTGA. Trimming removed 5 bases at V and 6 bases at J, with 11 bases between. CDR3 length: 14 residues. CDR3 nucleotides: TGTGCCAGCAGCCCTGCCGGGGGTAATTCACCCCTCCACTTT. It encodes CASSPAGGNSPLHF.

A word on this clone: Other DNA sequences in the sample encode the same CDR3. This rearrangement joins TRBV7-3 to TRBJ2-7; 15 bases map to TRBD2. Germline V gene data show CDR1 as SGHTA and CDR2 as FQGTGA. V was clipped by 4 bases and J by 6 bases; unmatched bases: 1. The CDR3 runs 14 residues. CDR3 residues: CASSSGLAGGEQYF. The CDR3 DNA reads TGTGCCAGCAGCTCGGGACTAGCGGGGGGCGAGCAGTACTTC.

This clone was recorded a few times. One end of the junction varies from germline; a read error may be responsible. The chain has TRBV4-3 and TRBJ2-7; the match to TRBD1 covers 9 bases. CDR3 size: 15 residues. CDR1 is LGHNA, CDR2 YSLEER, per germline. The DNA of the CDR3 is TGCGCCAGCAGCCAAGCCGGGACAGGGTCCTCCGAGCAGTACTTC. Encoded protein: CASSQAGTGSSEQYF.

The chain employs TRBV27 and TRBJ2-3, with TRBD1 as a possible D gene (6 bases). V was clipped by 3 bases and J by 4 bases, with 11 bases between them. The V gene's germline CDR1 is MNHEY and CDR2 SMNVEV (reference sequence). The CDR3 is 14 residues long. The DNA of the CDR3 is TGTGCCAGCAGTTTCAGGGGTTCCCCAGATACGCAGTATTTT. This codes for CASSFRGSPDTQYF.

V and J are TRBV5-4 and TRBJ1-2; 11 bases are shared with TRBD1. V lost 4 bases, J lost 0 bases, and 5 bases stayed unmatched. The CDR3 spans 16 residues. Germline CDR1 is SGHNT and CDR2 is YYREEE (reference sequence). The CDR3 loop is CASSLGQGASNYGYTF. As DNA, the CDR3 is TGTGCCAGCAGCCTCGGACAGGGGGCCTCTAACTATGGCTACACCTTC.

This chain joins TRBV7-2 and TRBJ1-2; no clear D. From germline, CDR1 is SGHTA and CDR2 FQGNSA. The CDR3 runs 13 residues. Trimming took 5 bases from V and 8 from J, leaving 15 bases between them. The CDR3 DNA is TGTGCCAGCAGCCCAAGGCCGGGGAACGGCTACACCTTC. It yields the protein CASSPRPGNGYTF.

CDR3 nucleotides: TGTGCCAGCAGCTTGGCAAGGGGGCTCTCCTACGAGCAGTACTTC. Protein: CASSLARGLSYEQYF. The rearrangement uses TRBV5-6 and TRBJ2-7; 7 bases map to TRBD1. Losses at the gene ends were 0 bases for V and 0 bases for J; bases not matched to a gene: 3. In germline, CDR1 is SGHDT, CDR2 YYEEEE. The CDR3 is 15 residues long.

The genes are TRBV10-3 and TRBJ2-1; D ambiguous. Per the germline V gene, CDR1 is ENHRY and CDR2 is SYGVKD. The CDR3 is 13 residues long. The V end lost 4 bases, the J end lost 3 bases, and 7 bases lay between the germline ends. The DNA for the CDR3 is TGTGCCATCAGTGGGCCGGGCTACAATGAGCAGTTCTTC. Amino acids: CAISGPGYNEQFF.